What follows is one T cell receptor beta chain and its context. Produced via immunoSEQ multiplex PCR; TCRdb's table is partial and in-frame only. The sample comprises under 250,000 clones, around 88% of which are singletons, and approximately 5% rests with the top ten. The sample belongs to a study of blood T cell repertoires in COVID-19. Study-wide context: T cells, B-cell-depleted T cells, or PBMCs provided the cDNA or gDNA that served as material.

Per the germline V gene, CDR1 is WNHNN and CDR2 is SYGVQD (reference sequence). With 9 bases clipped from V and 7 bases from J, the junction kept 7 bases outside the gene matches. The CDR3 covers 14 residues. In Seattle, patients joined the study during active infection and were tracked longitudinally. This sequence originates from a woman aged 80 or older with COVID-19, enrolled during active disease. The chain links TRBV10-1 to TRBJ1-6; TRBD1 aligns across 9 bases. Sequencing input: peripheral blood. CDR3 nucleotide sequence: TGCGCCAGTCCGAGACAGGGGGGAAATTCACCCCTCCACTTT. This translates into CASPRQGGNSPLHF.